This paragraph covers one TCR beta chain sequence. This clone was counted once. Its antigen remains undetermined. It has no much larger one-base neighbor in the sample; base qualities were not kept. This record belongs to a study of Tregs in tolerant kidney transplant recipients (dated by TCRdb to between 2019 and 2020). Background on the whole study: Before combined kidney and bone marrow transplantation, this study identified donor-specific regulatory T cells using TCRbeta sequencing and then followed those same cells after transplant. In a few healthy controls, several methods of expanding Tregs specific for an allogeneic donor were compared by TCRbeta repertoire sequencing. Paper-wide results and their limitations: Although technical replication error seemed to be minimal, the question of biological reproducibility was not addressed directly. Expanding Tregs with activated donor B cells appeared to identify the most biologically relevant and donor-specific TCRbeta repertoire. The study was limited by small patient numbers, and the findings need validation in larger populations and under other immunosuppression protocols.

From V the trimming removes 0 bases and from J it removes 7 bases, while the gene matches leave 2 bases of the junction unaccounted for. Measured from the cysteine to the phenylalanine, the CDR3 is 14 residues long. Solely the CDR3 DNA is kept, with 42 bases framed from the first base. CDR1 and CDR2, per the germline V gene (reference sequence), are SEHNR and FQNEAQ. For TCRbeta CDR3 sequencing, genomic DNA was extracted from sorted cells using the QIAGEN DNeasy Blood and Tissue Kit. High-throughput TCRbeta CDR3 sequencing, including PCR amplification with bias correction and internal controls, was performed commercially through immunoSEQ. From the authors' description of their analysis: Unique productive TCRbeta sequences were defined by CDR3 nucleotide sequence where primers matched, otherwise by CDR3 amino acid sequence with Vbeta and Jbeta genes. Sorting error was corrected by removing sequences shared between sorted populations at a frequency ratio of 2:1 or less, and the remaining shared sequences were assigned to the higher population. Sequences were defined as donor-reactive when expanded at least 5-fold in CFSE-low cells versus unstimulated cells and present at a frequency of at least 0.01% in CFSE-low cells. Repertoire divergence was quantified by Jensen-Shannon divergence calculated from the top 100 TCRbeta sequences ranked by frequency. For samples with multiple sequencing runs, sorting error was corrected separately for each run before the runs were pooled. The source is immuneACCESS, and TCRdb retained only in-frame sequences with V and J called. Part of the clones is not carried over; for the studies checked, unresolved V genes explain less than half of this, and the remainder is unexplained. V and J calls and clone size are given by that table; D and trimming were obtained from the DNA. In all, the sample holds more than 95,000 clones, and roughly 93% of those were seen once. Roughly 0.63% of the sample belongs to the ten largest clones.

Unstimulated Tregs (CD4+CD25+CD127-), CD4+ non-Tregs (CD4+CD25-), CD4 and CD8 cells were FACS-sorted from thawed PBMCs. Blood from healthy controls was obtained either as purchased buffy coats or from healthy volunteers. Healthy control blood was separated into PBMCs by Ficoll density gradient and cryopreserved, and patient PBMCs were collected both before and after transplant. The sequenced material came from CD4+ T cells from blood. This TCR came from a human donor in good health. This chain is built from TRBV7-9 and TRBJ2-3; 9 nucleotides in the junction match TRBD1. In nucleotides, the sequence is TGTGCCAGCAGCTTAGCGGGACAGGGCTATACGCAGTATTTT. Translated, it reads CASSLAGQGYTQYF.